This T cell receptor beta chain was sequenced for a study of beta chain features in type 1 diabetes. Expressed TCRB transcripts were sequenced, since all the RNA that had been isolated was reverse transcribed. TCRdb's table, derived via immunoSEQ multiplex PCR, lists solely in-frame clones and lacks some. The sample contains roughly 300,000 clones, 14% of which appear only once. Looked up from germline, CDR1 is SEHNR and CDR2 is FQNEAQ (reference sequence). The CDR3 extends over 14 amino acids. The V and J ends lost 8 bases and 1 base, in that order; junction bases with no gene match: 5. CD45RO/CCR7/CD25/CD127/CD95/CD27 sorting isolated CD4+ naive, central memory, regulatory and stem cell-like memory cells. This clone was observed a few times. Its specificity is not known. Study outcomes and limitations: Shorter TCRB CDR3s, moderately but significantly so, were found in Type 1 diabetes patients in all four CD4+ subsets.

This receptor was obtained from a man aged 25 to 40 with type 1 diabetes. Specimen: naive CD4+ T cells from blood. The chain recombines TRBV7-9 with TRBJ2-5, with TRBD2 matching 9 bases. CDR3 sequence: CASVGGRGQETQYF. The CDR3 bases are TGTGCCAGCGTCGGCGGGAGGGGCCAAGAGACCCAGTACTTC.